This TCR beta chain was profiled in a study of OX40 agonist ivuxolimab in advanced cancers. The germline V and J ends were trimmed by 3 bases and 6 bases, with 24 bases remaining between them. The CDR3 runs 17 residues. Germline V gives CDR1 ENHRY, CDR2 SYGVKD. TCRdb keeps only in-frame clones here, not all; method: immunoSEQ multiplex PCR. The data hold over 55,000 clones, with about 94% observed a single time. The sample was CD4+ or CD8+ T cells sorted from blood, taken in a trial of the OX40 agonist ivuxolimab. This receptor was identified in an adult with an advanced solid tumor such as melanoma, head and neck, liver or kidney cancer. V gene TRBV10-3 combines with J gene TRBJ2-7; D perhaps matches TRBD1 (6 bases). CDR3 coding DNA: TGTGCCATCAGTGATTCGTCAGGGGCAACACCCACCCTCGAGCAGTACTTC. Encoded protein: CAISDSSGATPTLEQYF.